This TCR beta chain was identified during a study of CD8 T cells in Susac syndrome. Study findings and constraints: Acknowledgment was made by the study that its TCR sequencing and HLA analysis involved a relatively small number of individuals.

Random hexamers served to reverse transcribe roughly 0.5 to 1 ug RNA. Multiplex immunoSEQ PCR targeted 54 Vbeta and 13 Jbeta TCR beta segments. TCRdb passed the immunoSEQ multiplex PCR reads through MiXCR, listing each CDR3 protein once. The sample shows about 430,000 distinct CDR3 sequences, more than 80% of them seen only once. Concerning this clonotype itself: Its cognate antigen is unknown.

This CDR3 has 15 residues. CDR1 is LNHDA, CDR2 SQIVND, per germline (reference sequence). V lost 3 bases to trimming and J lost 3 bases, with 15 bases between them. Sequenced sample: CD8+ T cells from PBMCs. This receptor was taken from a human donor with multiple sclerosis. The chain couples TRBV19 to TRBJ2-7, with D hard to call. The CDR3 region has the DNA TGTGCCAGTAGTATTGGGCAAGGCAGCTTCTACGAGCAGTACTTC. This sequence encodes CASSIGQGSFYEQYF.